A single sample gave rise to the 30 T cell receptor beta chains below, sequenced in a study of cytomegalovirus exposure and HLA in healthy donors. The primer mix had 60 Vbeta and 13 Jbeta primers. Method: immunoSEQ multiplex PCR; TCRdb's copy keeps in-frame clones and lacks some. Of about 190,000 clones in the sample, over 70% were seen once. Sequenced sample: PBMCs. The origin of the receptors is a man aged 35 to 55 in good health and CMV-seropositive.

V and J are TRBV5-1 and TRBJ2-3; D possibly corresponds to TRBD1 (5 bases). V lost 6 bases and J 4 bases, leaving 15 bases between the germline ends. This CDR3 is 14 amino acids long. The V gene's germline CDR1 is SGHRS and CDR2 YFSETQ. The chain's CDR3 is CASTGRATPDTQYF. CDR3 nucleotide sequence: TGCGCCAGCACTGGCAGGGCAACCCCAGATACGCAGTATTTT.

The chain couples TRBV6-1 to TRBJ1-1; D not resolved. Germline V CDR1 and CDR2: MNHNS, SASEGT. The length of the CDR3 is 13 residues. Deletions cut 4 bases from V and 5 bases from J, with 11 bases between. The CDR3 sequence is CASSVAGLTEAFF. CDR3 in DNA: TGTGCCAGCAGTGTGGCAGGACTTACTGAAGCTTTCTTT.

The rearrangement uses TRBV30 and TRBJ1-6; D is unclear. V lost 0 bases and J lost 4, with 7 bases in between. The CDR3 spans 14 residues. CDR1 is GTSNPN, CDR2 SVGIG, per germline (reference sequence). The CDR3 sequence: CAWSVGVYNSPLHF. In nucleotides, the CDR3 is TGTGCCTGGAGTGTAGGAGTTTATAATTCACCCCTCCACTTT.

V is TRBV14 and J is TRBJ2-3; 7 bases fit TRBD1. Germline assignment: CDR1 SGHDN and CDR2 FVKESK. Trimming took 2 bases from V and 1 from J; bases not matched to a gene: 6. This CDR3 has 16 residues. The CDR3 bases are TGTGCCAGCAGCCAACGACAGGGTCTTGGCACAGATACGCAGTATTTT. It codes for CASSQRQGLGTDTQYF.

The rearrangement links TRBV4-1 to TRBJ1-1, with TRBD1 as a possible D gene (6 bases). The CDR3 is made up of 15 amino acids. Trimming removed 3 bases at V and 4 bases at J, with 15 bases between. CDR1 is MGHRA, CDR2 YSYEKL, per germline. The CDR3 region is CASSHPVDRFTEAFF. CDR3 DNA: TGCGCCAGCAGCCATCCCGTAGACAGGTTCACTGAAGCTTTCTTT.

The CDR3 DNA reads as TGTGCCAGCGGTACAGAAACATCCACTGAAGCTTTCTTT. Protein product: CASGTETSTEAFF. The chain carries TRBV6-6 and TRBJ1-1; D unclear. With 8 bases removed from V and 4 bases from J, the gap between germline ends came to 14 bases. CDR1 MNHNY and CDR2 SVGAGI come from the germline V gene (reference sequence). This CDR3 has 13 amino acids.

The chain uses TRBV6-1 and TRBJ2-1, with D tentatively TRBD1 (5 bases). Germline V gene data show CDR1 as MNHNS and CDR2 as SASEGT. This CDR3 has 15 amino acids. The germline V and J ends were trimmed by 2 bases and 2 bases, with 10 bases remaining between them. CDR3 coding DNA: TGTGCCAGCAGTGAACACCAGGGTGCCTACAATGAGCAGTTCTTC. The encoded protein is CASSEHQGAYNEQFF.

The gene calls are TRBV6-4 and TRBJ2-1; perhaps TRBD1 as D (6 bases). With 5 bases removed from V and 2 bases from J, the gap between germline ends came to 13 bases. Germline V gene lookup returns CDR1 MRHNA and CDR2 SNTAGT. The CDR3 has 15 amino acids. In DNA form, the CDR3 reads TGTGCCAGCAGTAGGGAGACAGGTCCCTACAATGAGCAGTTCTTC. Translation: CASSRETGPYNEQFF.

V and J are TRBV28 and TRBJ2-7, with D possibly TRBD2 on 5 matching bases. The germline gives CDR1 MDHEN, CDR2 SYDVKM. The CDR3 is 14 amino acids. Trimming removed 2 bases from V and 4 bases from J, with 12 bases in between. The CDR3 nucleotides are TGTGCCAGCAGTTTACGGGGTTACGCGTACGAGCAGTACTTC. This codes for CASSLRGYAYEQYF.

The chain carries TRBV29-1 and TRBJ2-7; TRBD2 agrees at 11 bases. The CDR3 is 14 residues long. The ends lost 4 bases at V and 1 base at J; junction bases unmatched: 3. CDR1 is SQVTM and CDR2 is ANQGSEA in the germline V gene. The CDR3 bases are TGCAGCGTTGTACCTAGCGGGAGGTCCTACGAGCAGTACTTC. Its translation: CSVVPSGRSYEQYF.

CDR3 sequence: CASSEQPGQADPNYGYTF. DNA of the CDR3: TGTGCCAGCAGTGAACAACCGGGACAGGCCGATCCTAACTATGGCTACACCTTC. The V call is TRBV6-4, the J call TRBJ1-2, with TRBD1 identical over 8 bases. Germline CDR1 MRHNA, CDR2 SNTAGT. This CDR3 region has 18 residues. V was clipped by 3 bases and J by 0 bases; unmatched bases: 12.

The chain recombines TRBV27 with TRBJ1-2; possibly TRBD1 for D (6 bases). V lost 4 bases, J lost 8 bases, and 20 bases lay in between. Germline-derived CDR1 and CDR2 are MNHEY and SMNVEV (reference sequence). CDR3 length equals 15 residues. DNA for the CDR3: TGTGCCAGCAGTTCCCTAAGTGGGGGGGCGGAGGGCTACACCTTC. Residues: CASSSLSGGAEGYTF.

The chain is built from TRBV6-5 and TRBJ2-3, with D perhaps TRBD1 (5 bases). CDR1 is MNHEY, CDR2 SVGAGI, per germline. V gave up 8 bases and J gave up 2 bases, with 8 bases separating them. The CDR3 has 12 amino acids. CDR3 sequence (DNA): TGTGCCAGCGGGGCGGACACAGATACGCAGTATTTT. This sequence encodes CASGADTDTQYF.

This clone showed up just once. The chain combines TRBV19 with TRBJ2-7, with a possible D match to TRBD2 (6 bases). Trimming removed 7 bases at V and 2 bases at J, with 12 bases between. The CDR3 length is 13 residues. Germline V lookup: CDR1 LNHDA, CDR2 SQIVND (reference sequence). CDR3 sequence reads: CASNSGNTYEQYF. CDR3 DNA sequence: TGTGCCAGTAATAGCGGTAACACCTACGAGCAGTACTTC.

The chain carries TRBV10-3 and TRBJ1-1; a possible D gene is TRBD1 (6 bases). V was cut by 9 bases and J by 3 bases, with 17 bases left in between. The CDR3 length is 14 residues. The V gene's germline CDR1 is ENHRY and CDR2 SYGVKD. Here the CDR3 DNA reads TGTGCCATTAGCCGTGAGACAGGATACACTGAAGCTTTCTTT. It specifies CAISRETGYTEAFF.

V gene TRBV5-1 combines with J gene TRBJ1-1; the match to TRBD1 covers 7 bases. Germline lookup yields CDR1 SGHRS and CDR2 YFSETQ. This CDR3 has 14 residues. J lost 4 bases, V lost 4 bases, and 7 bases had no gene match. The CDR3: CASSQDRVGTEAFF. As DNA, the CDR3 is TGCGCCAGCAGCCAAGACAGGGTGGGCACTGAAGCTTTCTTT. The full variable domain, rest sourced from reference TRBV5-1 and TRBJ1-1, is KAGVTQTPRYLIKTRGQQVTLSCSPISGHRSVSWYQQTPGQGLQFLFEYFSETQRNKGNFPGRFSGRQFSNSRSEMNVSTLELGDSALYLCASSQDRVGTEAFFGQGTRLTVV.

The chain combines TRBV10-3 with TRBJ2-1; 7 nucleotides agree with TRBD2. Trimming removed 9 bases from V and 9 bases from J; junction bases left unmatched: 11. This CDR3 has 13 residues. The germline CDR1 and CDR2 sequences are ENHRY and SYGVKD. The CDR3 region has the DNA TGTGCCATATCTAGCGGTCCCCTAAGTGAGCAGTTCTTC. It codes for CAISSGPLSEQFF.

The chain carries TRBV2 and TRBJ1-2; 8 positions match TRBD1. CDR3 length equals 14 residues. Trimming took 5 bases from V and 5 from J; bases not matched to a gene: 7. Looked up from germline, CDR1 is SNHLY and CDR2 is FYNNEI. CDR3 DNA: TGTGCCAGCAGTCCTAGACAGGGGATTTATGGCTACACCTTC. This sequence encodes CASSPRQGIYGYTF.

This clone showed up just once. The chain combines TRBV6-5 with TRBJ1-1, with a weak D call TRBD1 (5 bases). From germline, CDR1 is MNHEY and CDR2 SVGAGI. V gave up 2 bases and J gave up 4 bases, with 11 bases separating them. The CDR3 sequence is 14 residues long. CDR3 loop: CASSYAGGGTEAFF. CDR3 nucleotide sequence: TGTGCCAGCAGTTACGCGGGGGGGGGCACTGAAGCTTTCTTT.

The chain is built from TRBV30 and TRBJ1-2, with 7 bases matching TRBD1. The CDR3 consists of 12 residues. Losses at the gene ends were 4 bases for V and 6 bases for J; bases not matched to a gene: 5. Germline V gene data show CDR1 as GTSNPN and CDR2 as SVGIG (reference sequence). CDR3: CAWTPGGNGYTF. The CDR3 bases are TGTGCCTGGACCCCAGGGGGGAATGGCTACACCTTC.

The CDR3 DNA reads TGTGCCAGCACCTACTCGGGATCGGGTGGCTACACCTTC. This encodes CASTYSGSGGYTF. The chain carries TRBV28 and TRBJ1-2; D unclear. The ends were cut back, 7 bases at V and 7 bases at J, with 16 bases in the middle. The CDR3 contains 13 residues. Germline V gene sequence: CDR1 MDHEN, CDR2 SYDVKM.

The chain combines TRBV9 with TRBJ2-1; 7 bases agree with TRBD2. The V gene end was trimmed by 3 bases and the J gene end by 3 bases; junction bases not matched to a gene: 3. CDR3 length equals 14 residues. Germline-derived CDR1 and CDR2 are SGDLS and YYNGEE. The CDR3 bases are TGTGCCAGCAGCGGTGGCGGGAGCTACAATGAGCAGTTCTTC. Translation: CASSGGGSYNEQFF.

This clone was observed a handful of times. The chain couples TRBV6-1 to TRBJ2-3, with D possibly matching TRBD2 (5 bases). V lost 8 bases, J lost 4 bases, and 19 bases lay in between. From germline, CDR1 is MNHNS and CDR2 SASEGT. This CDR3 has 15 residues. CDR3 region: CASGQAGGSADTQYF. The CDR3, as DNA: TGTGCCAGCGGTCAGGCGGGTGGGAGCGCAGATACGCAGTATTTT.

The chain couples TRBV19 to TRBJ2-1; D is unresolved. The CDR3 is 15 residues long. Deletions cut 3 bases from V and 1 base from J, with 10 bases between. Germline values: CDR1 LNHDA, CDR2 SQIVND (reference sequence). The CDR3: CASSISTVSYNEQFF. CDR3 nucleotides: TGTGCCAGTAGTATTTCGACTGTATCCTACAATGAGCAGTTCTTC.

CDR3 sequence reads: CASSPLGGSADTQYF. CDR3 DNA sequence: TGTGCCAGCAGCCCCTTGGGAGGTTCCGCAGATACGCAGTATTTT. This chain uses TRBV9 with TRBJ2-3; D is perhaps TRBD2 (6 bases). Looked up from germline, CDR1 is SGDLS and CDR2 is YYNGEE. The CDR3 consists of 15 residues. V lost 4 bases and J lost 4, with 16 bases in between.

In nucleotides, the CDR3 is TGTGCCAGCAGCGTTACTAGCGACTACGAGCAGTACTTC. As protein: CASSVTSDYEQYF. The chain recombines TRBV9 with TRBJ2-7; 7 nucleotides match TRBD2. V shed 2 bases and J 3 bases; nucleotides not matched to a gene: 2. CDR1 and CDR2 (germline): SGDLS, YYNGEE. The CDR3 runs to 13 residues.

The chain joins TRBV2 to TRBJ2-3, with a weak D call TRBD1 (7 bases). Trimming removed 7 bases from V and 2 bases from J, with 19 bases in between. CDR3 size: 16 residues. Germline lookup yields CDR1 SNHLY and CDR2 FYNNEI. CDR3 sequence: CASKDGRGAVTDTQYF. CDR3 coding DNA: TGTGCCAGCAAAGACGGCAGGGGGGCCGTCACAGATACGCAGTATTTT.

The rearrangement links TRBV30 to TRBJ2-3, with 11 bases fitting TRBD2. With 2 bases clipped from V and 4 bases from J, the junction kept 5 bases outside the gene matches. The CDR3 is 15 residues long. Per germline, CDR1 GTSNPN and CDR2 SVGIG (reference sequence). CDR3 amino acids: CAWSLAGGRADTQYF. DNA for the CDR3: TGTGCCTGGAGTTTAGCGGGAGGGAGGGCAGATACGCAGTATTTT.

This chain uses TRBV6-5 with TRBJ1-2; D unresolved. The CDR3 length is 11 residues. V was clipped by 10 bases and J by 4 bases, with 10 bases between them. Germline V gives CDR1 MNHEY, CDR2 SVGAGI. CDR3 protein: CATGRLYGYTF. The CDR3 bases are TGTGCCACCGGGAGACTCTATGGCTACACCTTC.

This chain uses TRBV4-2 with TRBJ1-1; 8 bases are shared with TRBD1. Germline trimming cut 3 bases from V and 6 bases from J; bases unmatched to any gene: 0. CDR1 is LGHNA and CDR2 is YNFKEQ in the germline V gene. The CDR3 has 12 amino acids. The CDR3 sequence: CASSQDRAEAFF. CDR3 bases: TGTGCCAGCAGCCAGGACAGGGCTGAAGCTTTCTTT.